This TCR beta chain is drawn from a study of CD8 T cells in Susac syndrome. Study-wide context: There were about six sequenced Susac syndrome patients with active disease and fewer than 10 in remission.

This clonotype was seen a single time. RNA was extracted with the RNeasy kit, and a quantity of about 0.45 to 1 ug was reverse transcribed using random hexamers. TCRdb processed the immunoSEQ multiplex PCR reads anew with MiXCR; each CDR3 protein has one entry. The sample records under 95,000 distinct CDR3 sequences, roughly 94% being singletons. Sequencing was performed on CD4+ T cells from PBMCs. This sequence originates from a human donor with Susac syndrome.

CDR3 bases: TGTGCCAGCAGTTCCCCCCACTATGGCTCCTACAATGAGCAGTTCTTC. Translating it yields CASSSPHYGSYNEQFF. The chain links TRBV27 to TRBJ2-1; D is unresolved. The germline V gene has CDR1 MNHEY and CDR2 SMNVEV (reference sequence). The CDR3 has 16 residues. Between the trimmed V and J ends, which lost 4 bases and 0 bases, there was a span of 13 bases.